The 25 T cell receptor beta chains below come from one sample, sequenced in a study of Graves' ophthalmopathy and Graves' hyperthyroidism. CDR3 regions of TCR beta were amplified from RNA transcripts. Investigators did first-round RT-PCR with HTBI primers, then second-round multiplex PCR. TCRdb independently ran MiXCR on the multiplex PCR reads; one entry per CDR3 protein. Among a few hundred thousand distinct CDR3 sequences listed, 20% to 25% were seen once. Input material: peripheral blood. The source is a woman aged 18-30 years with stable Graves' hyperthyroidism.

A few counts support this clonotype. A read error is possible here, since a much larger clone lies one base away. This chain links TRBV30 with TRBJ1-5; 7 positions agree with TRBD1. CDR1 is GTSNPN and CDR2 is SVGIG in the germline V gene (reference sequence). The CDR3 spans 13 residues. Trimming removed 2 bases from V and 6 bases from J; junction bases left unmatched: 4. CDR3 DNA sequence: TGTGCCTGGAGTTTAGGGGGCACTCAGCCCCAGCATTTT. This encodes CAWSLGGTQPQHF.

This clonotype occurred many times. J is TRBJ1-5 and V is TRBV28; D is possibly TRBD1 (6 bases). CDR3 length equals 13 residues. The V end was cut by 7 bases, the J end by 6 bases, with 13 bases between. Germline assignment: CDR1 MDHEN and CDR2 SYDVKM. CDR3 in amino acids: CASTTDRSQPQHF. DNA for the CDR3: TGTGCCAGCACCACCGACAGGTCTCAGCCCCAGCATTTT.

The chain recombines TRBV28 with TRBJ2-5; TRBD2 matches 12 bases. V gave up 8 bases and J gave up 5 bases; unmatched junction bases: 6. From germline, CDR1 is MDHEN and CDR2 SYDVKM. CDR3 size: 14 residues. The CDR3 DNA sequence: TGTGCCAGCCGACTAGCGGGGGCCCCGGAGACCCAGTACTTC. Translating gives CASRLAGAPETQYF.

V is TRBV7-3 and J is TRBJ2-2, with 7 bases identical to TRBD2. This CDR3 comprises 17 residues. Germline V CDR1 and CDR2: SGHTA, FQGTGA. Trimming cost V 1 base and J 3 bases; bases outside gene matches: 8. The CDR3 sequence is CASSLRLRLADTGELFF. CDR3 DNA sequence: TGTGCCAGCAGCTTAAGGTTAAGACTAGCAGACACCGGGGAGCTGTTTTTT.

This clonotype has a count of ten or more. The CDR3 is CSAYPLTLVGSNQPQHF. CDR3 sequence (DNA): TGCAGTGCCTACCCCCTAACCCTGGTGGGTTCCAATCAGCCCCAGCATTTT. This rearrangement joins TRBV20-1 to TRBJ1-5; D gene unclear. V lost 6 bases and J 3 bases, leaving 24 bases between the germline ends. Per the germline V gene, CDR1 is DFQATT and CDR2 is SNEGSKA (reference sequence). This CDR3 spans 17 amino acids.

This clonotype was seen ten or more times. The chain links TRBV12-3 or TRBV12-4 to TRBJ1-5; D uncertain. V was pared by 4 bases and J by 7 bases, with 8 bases between. The CDR3 runs to 12 residues. The CDR3 DNA sequence: TGTGCCAGCAGTTACTATAAGCAGCCCCAGCATTTT. It specifies CASSYYKQPQHF.

This clonotype was found many times. This chain joins TRBV12-3 or TRBV12-4 and TRBJ1-5, with D perhaps matching TRBD1 (6 bases). The CDR3 has 14 residues. V lost 6 bases and J 0 bases, leaving 9 bases between the germline ends. CDR3 coding DNA: TGTGCCAGCAGACGGGACACTAGCAATCAGCCCCAGCATTTT. It codes for CASRRDTSNQPQHF.

This sequence joins TRBV6-1 and TRBJ2-7; the match to TRBD1 covers 10 bases. CDR3 length: 17 residues. Germline V gene data show CDR1 as MNHNS and CDR2 as SASEGT. V lost 6 bases and J lost 1; bases outside the gene matches: 12. The CDR3 nucleotides are TGTGCCAGCAGAACAGACAGGGGGCTCTTGAAGTCCTACGAGCAGTACTTC. Translated: CASRTDRGLLKSYEQYF.

This clonotype was observed many times. The rearrangement joins TRBV27 to TRBJ1-6; 10 bases are a match to TRBD1. V shed 5 bases and J 8 bases; nucleotides not matched to a gene: 6. The CDR3 totals 15 residues. Germline assignment: CDR1 MNHEY and CDR2 SMNVEV (reference sequence). This chain's CDR3 is CASSVSGTGDSPLHF. In nucleotides, the CDR3 is TGTGCCAGCAGTGTCTCCGGGACAGGGGATTCACCCCTCCACTTT.

This clonotype appeared many times. The chain carries TRBV11-2 and TRBJ1-1; no clear D. V gave up 3 bases and J gave up 1 base, with 6 bases separating them. The germline CDR1 and CDR2 sequences are SGHAT and FQNNGV. This CDR3 spans 13 amino acids. The CDR3 reads CASSFKQNTEAFF. In DNA form, the CDR3 reads TGTGCCAGCAGCTTTAAACAGAACACTGAAGCTTTCTTT.

This clonotype occurred a few times. CDR3 amino acids: CSASVIAGVGETQYF. The CDR3 DNA sequence: TGCAGTGCTAGCGTAATAGCGGGGGTAGGAGAGACCCAGTACTTC. The chain has TRBV20-1 and TRBJ2-5; 9 bases agree with TRBD2. The CDR3 covers 15 residues. CDR1 is DFQATT and CDR2 is SNEGSKA in the germline V gene (reference sequence). V shed 3 bases and J 4 bases; nucleotides not matched to a gene: 9.

There are a few counts of this clonotype. The chain employs TRBV18 and TRBJ2-7, with D perhaps TRBD1 (6 bases). There are 14 residues in the CDR3. Germline CDR1 and CDR2: KGHSH and LQKENI. V shed 3 bases and J shed 4 bases, with 13 bases lying between them. The CDR3 loop is CASSPQRTGYEQYF. In DNA, the CDR3 is TGTGCCAGCTCACCTCAAAGAACAGGGTACGAGCAGTACTTC.

This clonotype was found many times. This chain connects TRBV6-1 to TRBJ1-6; D might be TRBD1 (6 bases). CDR3 length: 15 residues. V was cut by 6 bases and J by 5 bases, with 14 bases left in between. Germline V lookup: CDR1 MNHNS, CDR2 SASEGT. The CDR3 DNA is TGTGCCAGCAGGTCCGGACAGATTAATAATTCACCCCTCCACTTT. This codes for CASRSGQINNSPLHF.

This clonotype has more than one count but fewer than ten. A much larger clone differs by one base, so this may be a read error. The rearrangement links TRBV18 to TRBJ2-7; 12 nucleotides match TRBD2. CDR1 is KGHSH and CDR2 is LQKENI in the germline V gene. The CDR3 is 16 amino acids. Here the CDR3 reads CASSPHGLAGSYEHYF. For the CDR3, the DNA is TGTGCCAGCTCACCCCACGGACTAGCGGGAAGTTACGAGCATTACTTC.

This clonotype was picked up many times. The rearrangement uses TRBV28 and TRBJ2-5, with 9 bases matching TRBD1. Germline CDR1 reads MDHEN; CDR2 reads SYDVKM. Unmatched junction bases numbered 15, after V lost 9 bases and J lost 4 bases. The CDR3 is made up of 16 amino acids. DNA of the CDR3: TGTGCCAGTAGTCTTACTGGGACAGGGCGAAGAGAGACCCAGTACTTC. This codes for CASSLTGTGRRETQYF.

V usage is TRBV6-1 and J usage is TRBJ1-2; 7 nucleotides match TRBD1. The CDR3 totals 13 residues. CDR1 MNHNS and CDR2 SASEGT come from the germline V gene. The J segment lost 5 bases and the V segment lost 7 bases, leaving 7 bases of the junction unmatched. The CDR3 here is CASKRTGWYGYTF. The CDR3, as DNA: TGTGCCAGCAAGAGGACAGGCTGGTATGGCTACACCTTC.

This clonotype was counted only a few times. This sequence joins TRBV6-1 and TRBJ2-7; the D gene could be TRBD1 or TRBD2 (5 bases each). There are 16 residues in the CDR3. Germline V lookup: CDR1 MNHNS, CDR2 SASEGT. With 5 bases removed from V and 4 bases from J, the gap between germline ends came to 21 bases. CDR3 in DNA: TGTGCCAGCAGTCCAGGAGACGGGGCGTTAAGGTACGAGCAGTACTTC. It yields the protein CASSPGDGALRYEQYF.

This clonotype was counted ten times or more. The genes are TRBV20-1 and TRBJ2-7, with D perhaps TRBD2 (5 bases). Germline assignment: CDR1 DFQATT and CDR2 SNEGSKA (reference sequence). The CDR3 sequence is 14 residues long. V gave up 0 bases and J gave up 7 bases, with 16 bases separating them. DNA of the CDR3: TGCAGTGCTAGAGATATGGGCCCGATAGCGGAGCAGTACTTC. As protein: CSARDMGPIAEQYF.

This clonotype was recorded only once. This chain connects TRBV6-5 to TRBJ2-7, with D perhaps matching TRBD1 or TRBD2 (5 bases each). Trimming shortened V by 2 bases and J by 0 bases, and 14 bases separated the two germline ends. The length of the CDR3 is 16 residues. Germline V gives CDR1 MNHEY, CDR2 SVGAGI. In nucleotides, the CDR3 is TGTGCCAGCAGTTACGACCGGGACGTATACTCCTACGAGCAGTACTTC. The encoded protein is CASSYDRDVYSYEQYF.

In its sample, this clonotype was seen many times. Its ends do not fully match the called genes, so a read error is possible. CDR3 loop: CASSLQGTITKNIKYF. The CDR3 DNA reads TGTGCCAGCAGTTTACAGGGGACGATAACCAAAAACATTAAGTACTTC. The rearrangement links TRBV6-5 to TRBJ2-4; 7 nucleotides line up with TRBD1. The CDR3 length is 16 residues. The germline V gene has CDR1 MNHEY and CDR2 SVGAGI.

Only a few counts were recorded for this clonotype. The chain combines TRBV13 with TRBJ2-5; possibly TRBD2 for D (6 bases). The germline V gene encodes CDR1 PRHDT and CDR2 FYEKMQ (reference sequence). This CDR3 spans 15 amino acids. Trimming stripped 4 bases from V and 4 bases from J, with 16 bases between. The CDR3 DNA is TGTGCCAGCAGCTCACCGGGGGATATTCGAGAGACCCAGTACTTC. Residues: CASSSPGDIRETQYF.

About this clonotype: This may be a read error, as it is one base from a much larger clone. The chain recombines TRBV7-3 with TRBJ1-1; D may be TRBD1 (5 bases). With 5 bases removed from V and 4 bases from J, the gap between germline ends came to 14 bases. The V gene's germline CDR1 is SGHTA and CDR2 FQGTGA. The CDR3 loop spans 14 amino acids. The CDR3 loop reads CASSPTGGVTEAFF. DNA of the CDR3: TGTGCCAGCAGCCCCACTGGAGGGGTCACTGAAGCTTTCTTT.

This clonotype was seen at least ten times. The J gene is TRBJ2-2, the V gene TRBV7-2; D unresolved. CDR3 length: 12 residues. Per the germline V gene, CDR1 is SGHTA and CDR2 is FQGNSA. V shed 3 bases and J shed 8 bases, with 7 bases lying between them. CDR3 DNA sequence: TGTGCCAGCAGCTTGGCGGAGGGGGAGCTGTTTTTT. Translation: CASSLAEGELFF.

The chain links TRBV2 to TRBJ1-2; D gene uncertain. The CDR3 spans 12 residues. CDR1 SNHLY and CDR2 FYNNEI come from the germline V gene. V was clipped by 8 bases and J by 8 bases, with 15 bases between them. The CDR3 DNA sequence: TGTGCCAGCGAAGTTCGGGAAGGCGGCTACACCTTC. As protein: CASEVREGGYTF.

This clonotype was counted a few times. V gene TRBV5-6 combines with J gene TRBJ1-3; D may be TRBD1 (5 bases). CDR3 length: 13 residues. The germline V gene has CDR1 SGHDT and CDR2 YYEEEE. V lost 1 base and J 8 bases, leaving 10 bases between the germline ends. The CDR3 loop reads CASSLQGLDTIYF. In DNA, the CDR3 is TGTGCCAGCAGCTTGCAGGGTTTGGACACCATATATTTT.